This is a list of T cell receptor beta chains from one sample in a study of T cells in Graves' hyperthyroidism and ophthalmopathy. Each CDR3 protein gets one entry after TCRdb re-called the multiplex PCR reads with MiXCR. The sample has roughly 570,000 distinct CDR3 sequences, about half seen once. Sample: peripheral blood or thyroid tissue (not recorded which). The receptors originated from a woman aged 18-29 years with Graves' hyperthyroidism. The CDR3 runs from the conserved cysteine through the conserved F or W. D genes are given only for firm matches. The size field is filled for only some rows; it gives once, few, many or a size class.

v_gene: TRBV2
d_gene: .
abundance: many
j_gene: TRBJ1-2
CDR3nt: TGTGCCAGCAAACAGCAGAACTATGGCTACACCTTC
CDR3aa: CASKQQNYGYTF

v_gene: TRBV29-1
d_gene: .
abundance: .
j_gene: TRBJ2-5
CDR3nt: TGCAGCGTTGAAGATGGACATAGTACGGGGACCCAGTACTTC
CDR3aa: CSVEDGHSTGTQYF

v_gene: TRBV6-6
d_gene: .
abundance: many
j_gene: TRBJ1-1
CDR3nt: TGTGCCAGCAGTTACTCGAGGACAGACACTGAAGCTTTCTTT
CDR3aa: CASSYSRTDTEAFF

v_gene: TRBV29-1
d_gene: .
abundance: .
j_gene: TRBJ1-2
CDR3nt: TGCAGCCAACAGGGTAGCTATGGCTACACCTTC
CDR3aa: CSQQGSYGYTF

v_gene: TRBV7-9
d_gene: .
abundance: .
j_gene: TRBJ2-5
CDR3nt: TGTGCCAGCAGCTTATGGGATGGGGAGACCCAGTACTTC
CDR3aa: CASSLWDGETQYF

v_gene: TRBV25-1
d_gene: .
abundance: many
j_gene: TRBJ1-1
CDR3nt: TGTGCCAGCAGTGTCCTGGGGGGGACTGAAGCTTTCTTT
CDR3aa: CASSVLGGTEAFF

v_gene: TRBV29-1
d_gene: .
abundance: few
j_gene: TRBJ2-3
CDR3nt: TGCAGCGGAGTAAGGGCAGATACGCAGTATTTT
CDR3aa: CSGVRADTQYF

v_gene: TRBV7-9
d_gene: TRBD1
abundance: many
j_gene: TRBJ2-5
CDR3nt: TGTGCCAGCAGCTACGGACAGGGGCGAGAGACCCAGTACTTC
CDR3aa: CASSYGQGRETQYF

v_gene: TRBV29-1
d_gene: .
abundance: .
j_gene: TRBJ2-2
CDR3nt: TGCAGCGTTGGGGGAGGCACCGGGGAGCTGTTTTTT
CDR3aa: CSVGGGTGELFF

v_gene: TRBV11-2
d_gene: .
abundance: .
j_gene: TRBJ1-4
CDR3nt: TGTGCCAGCAGCTTAACTAAAGGCAGGGATGATGAAAAACTGTTTTTT
CDR3aa: CASSLTKGRDDEKLFF

v_gene: TRBV29-1
d_gene: TRBD1
abundance: .
j_gene: TRBJ2-1
CDR3nt: TGCAGCGTTGAACCTCGGGCAGGGGGCCCCTACAATGAGCAGTTCTTC
CDR3aa: CSVEPRAGGPYNEQFF

v_gene: TRBV29-1
d_gene: TRBD1
abundance: .
j_gene: TRBJ2-7
CDR3nt: TGCAGCGCTGCCTGGGGACAGGGGACGCTCTCCTACGAGCAGTACTTC
CDR3aa: CSAAWGQGTLSYEQYF

v_gene: TRBV5-4
d_gene: .
abundance: .
j_gene: TRBJ2-5
CDR3nt: TGTGCCAGCAGCTTGTCGAACAGGGTGGGGCGAGAGACCCAGTACTTC
CDR3aa: CASSLSNRVGRETQYF

v_gene: TRBV15
d_gene: TRBD2
abundance: many
j_gene: TRBJ2-7
CDR3nt: TGTGCCACCAGCAGAGAGTGGTCGTTGCGGACTAGCGCATACAACTACGAGCAGTACTTC
CDR3aa: CATSREWSLRTSAYNYEQYF

v_gene: TRBV24-1
d_gene: .
abundance: many
j_gene: TRBJ2-2
CDR3nt: TGTGCCACCAGTGACTCCAGACGAGGGGAGCTGTTTTTT
CDR3aa: CATSDSRRGELFF

v_gene: TRBV25-1
d_gene: .
abundance: .
j_gene: TRBJ1-4
CDR3nt: TGTGCCAGCCCCTCGGGACCCAAAGAAAAACTGTTTTTT
CDR3aa: CASPSGPKEKLFF

v_gene: TRBV15
d_gene: TRBD2
abundance: .
j_gene: TRBJ2-7
CDR3nt: TGTGCCACCAGCAGAGATTATAGCGGGAGCACCGGGGAGCTGTACTTC
CDR3aa: CATSRDYSGSTGELYF

v_gene: TRBV20-1
d_gene: .
abundance: .
j_gene: TRBJ2-5
CDR3nt: TGCAGTGCCCCCTTACGTAAGACTAGGGGTGATGGGAGAGGGGAGACCCAGTACTTC
CDR3aa: CSAPLRKTRGDGRGETQYF

v_gene: TRBV27
d_gene: TRBD1
abundance: .
j_gene: TRBJ1-1
CDR3nt: TGTGCCAGCAGTTTACGCCCGGGACAGGGGGCTTTCTTT
CDR3aa: CASSLRPGQGAFF

v_gene: TRBV10-2
d_gene: TRBD2
abundance: many
j_gene: TRBJ2-5
CDR3nt: TGCGCCAGCCTAGCGGGAGGGCCAGAGACCCAGTACTTC
CDR3aa: CASLAGGPETQYF

v_gene: TRBV11-1
d_gene: .
abundance: .
j_gene: TRBJ1-6
CDR3nt: TGTGCCAGCAGCTTGGGGACGGTGTCACCCCTCCACTTT
CDR3aa: CASSLGTVSPLHF

v_gene: TRBV7-6
d_gene: .
abundance: .
j_gene: TRBJ2-7
CDR3nt: TGTGCTAGCCCCCGGTGGGAGCAGTACTTC
CDR3aa: CASPRWEQYF

v_gene: TRBV7-3
d_gene: TRBD2
abundance: .
j_gene: TRBJ2-5
CDR3nt: TGTGCCAGCAGCTTAGCAGGACTAGCGGGAGGAAACCAAGAGACCCAGTACTTC
CDR3aa: CASSLAGLAGGNQETQYF

v_gene: TRBV12-3/TRBV12-4
d_gene: TRBD2
abundance: many
j_gene: TRBJ2-7
CDR3nt: TGTGCCAGCAGTCCGGGGAGACTAGCGGGGTACGAGCAGTACTTC
CDR3aa: CASSPGRLAGYEQYF

v_gene: TRBV20-1
d_gene: .
abundance: few
j_gene: TRBJ2-3
CDR3nt: TGCAGTGCTAGAGATCGACGTCCGACAGACACAGATACGCAGTATTTT
CDR3aa: CSARDRRPTDTDTQYF

v_gene: TRBV5-4
d_gene: TRBD2
abundance: many
j_gene: TRBJ2-7
CDR3nt: TGTGCCAGCAGCTCGCGGACTAGCGGGATTTTGTACGAGCAGTACTTC
CDR3aa: CASSSRTSGILYEQYF

v_gene: TRBV24-1
d_gene: .
abundance: few
j_gene: TRBJ2-1
CDR3nt: TGTGCCACCAGTGAGCAACAGGCCCTGGGGCAGTTCTTC
CDR3aa: CATSEQQALGQFF

v_gene: TRBV5-1
d_gene: TRBD1
abundance: many
j_gene: TRBJ2-5
CDR3nt: TGCGCCAGCAGCGCTGGACAGGAAGAGACCCAGTACTTC
CDR3aa: CASSAGQEETQYF

v_gene: TRBV18
d_gene: .
abundance: few
j_gene: TRBJ1-2
CDR3nt: TGTGCCAGCTCACCACCGAACAGGGAAGACTATGGCTACACCTTC
CDR3aa: CASSPPNREDYGYTF

v_gene: TRBV6-1
d_gene: .
abundance: .
j_gene: TRBJ1-1
CDR3nt: TGTGCCAGCAGTGAAGGTTGGGGGACCCTCACTGAAGCTTTCTTT
CDR3aa: CASSEGWGTLTEAFF

v_gene: TRBV25-1
d_gene: TRBD2
abundance: few
j_gene: TRBJ2-1
CDR3nt: TGTGCCAGCAGCTTAACACTAGCGGATATGTACAATGAGCAGTTCTTC
CDR3aa: CASSLTLADMYNEQFF

v_gene: TRBV12-3/TRBV12-4
d_gene: .
abundance: .
j_gene: TRBJ1-1
CDR3nt: TGTGCCAGCAGCAAATATGCCGGCACTGAAGCTTTCTTT
CDR3aa: CASSKYAGTEAFF

v_gene: TRBV11-2
d_gene: TRBD2
abundance: .
j_gene: TRBJ2-5
CDR3nt: TGTGCCAGCAGCTTGGAAGGGAGGGCGAGGGAGACCCAGTACTTC
CDR3aa: CASSLEGRARETQYF